This TCR beta chain originates from a study of blood T cells in healthy people across ages. This clonotype has just a few counts. Then a second PCR, running roughly 7 to 11 cycles, was carried out with a sample-barcoded 5' primer and a J-beta primer mix. Each CDR3 protein gets one entry after TCRdb re-called the 5' RACE reads with MiXCR. The repertoire has fewer than 900,000 distinct CDR3 sequences, approximately 43% of them found once; the top ten carry approximately 22%. This clonotype was obtained from a woman aged 55-69 years in good health. The material sequenced was blood.

CDR3: CASTTRRADTQYF. CDR3 coding DNA: TGTGCCAGTACTACCCGTAGGGCAGATACGCAGTATTTT. J is TRBJ2-3 and V is TRBV6-6, with D unresolved. Between the trimmed V and J ends, which lost 9 bases and 4 bases, there was a span of 14 bases. This CDR3 comprises 13 residues. Per the germline V gene, CDR1 is MNHNY and CDR2 is SVGAGI (reference sequence).